Listed below are T cell receptor beta chains from one sample, sequenced in a study of response to subunit inactivated influenza vaccine. MiXCR, applied by TCRdb to the RT-PCR reads, yields one record per CDR3 protein. The repertoire has around 500,000 distinct CDR3 sequences, about 10% of them found once; the top ten carry about 12%. This sample comprised PBMCs from blood, obtained 35 to 45 days after vaccination. The receptors stem from a man aged 45-65 years who received an inactivated influenza vaccine. The CDR3 runs from the conserved cysteine through the conserved F or W. The D gene is left open where the match is weak. Clone size is given for some rows only: seen once, a few or many times, or a class if the clone is expanded.

TRBJ2-2 TRBV29-1 NA TRBD1 TGCAGCGCCGCAACAGGGGGGTCGGGCGGGGAGCTGTTTTTT CSAATGGSGGELFF
TRBJ1-2 TRBV29-1 many NA TGCAGCGCCGAGGGGGAGTCTCTCAAGGGGGGCTACACCTTC CSAEGESLKGGYTF
TRBJ2-1 TRBV7-3 NA TRBD2 TGTGCCAGCAGCCCCGGTACGACTAGCGGGAGTAATGAGCAGTTCTTC CASSPGTTSGSNEQFF
TRBJ1-5 TRBV6-1 few NA TGTGCCAGCAGTGAAGGGGGCGCCAACTTGGGTCCCCAGCATTTT CASSEGGANLGPQHF
TRBJ2-7 TRBV24-1 NA NA TGTGCCACCAGTGATTCAACGAACAGGGCCGGGGGCGAGCAGTACTTC CATSDSTNRAGGEQYF
TRBJ2-7 TRBV29-1 NA NA TGCAGCGGACAGGACCGGCAAAGGAAGGAGCAGTACTTC CSGQDRQRKEQYF
TRBJ2-1 TRBV20-1 few NA TGCAGTGCTAGATGGCGGAGGTCCTACAATGAGCAGTTCTTC CSARWRRSYNEQFF
TRBJ2-5 TRBV12-3/TRBV12-4 few NA TGTGCCAGCAGTTTAGATAGGGCGCCGGGGAGAGAGACCCAGTACTTC CASSLDRAPGRETQYF
TRBJ2-7 TRBV6-5 many TRBD1 TGTGCCAGCAGTTACTCGACAGGGGGCTCCTACGAGCAGTACTTC CASSYSTGGSYEQYF
TRBJ2-1 TRBV10-3 many NA TGTGCCATCAGTGAGCGGCGGGGCTCCTACAATGAGCAGTTCTTC CAISERRGSYNEQFF
TRBJ1-3 TRBV10-3 few NA TGTGCCATCAGTGATGCCGGGACCCTCTCTGGAAACACCATATATTTT CAISDAGTLSGNTIYF
TRBJ2-1 TRBV10-3 NA TRBD2 TGTGCCATCAGGAAGACTAGCGGGTCCCACAATGAGCAGTTCTTC CAIRKTSGSHNEQFF
TRBJ1-2 TRBV7-2 NA NA TGTGCCAGCAGCTTAGTGGTGACAGGTCCTACTAACTATGGCTACACCTTC CASSLVVTGPTNYGYTF
TRBJ2-7 TRBV12-3/TRBV12-4 few TRBD2 TGTGCCAGCAGTTTAGGGCGGGGGAGGAACGAGCAGTACTTC CASSLGRGRNEQYF
TRBJ2-5 TRBV7-2 many NA TGTGCCAGCAGCTTGACGGGACAAAGGGAGACCCAGTACTTC CASSLTGQRETQYF
TRBJ2-3 TRBV3-1 few NA TGTGCCAGCAGCCAAAGAGTGGCTTCGGCAGATACGCAGTATTTT CASSQRVASADTQYF
TRBJ2-2 TRBV7-8 few NA TGTGCCAGCAGCTTAGTTGGCTCTTCGTTTCTGCCCGGGGAGCTGTTTTTT CASSLVGSSFLPGELFF
TRBJ2-7 TRBV20-1 many NA TGCAGTGCTGGCGCCGGAGCCTACGAGCAGTACTTC CSAGAGAYEQYF
TRBJ1-6 TRBV28 few NA TGTGCCAGCAGGAAAAGAGGACGGGAAAATTCACCCCTCCACTTT CASRKRGRENSPLHF